This T cell receptor beta chain was observed in a study of T cell repertoires in cytomegalovirus infection. Turning to the study itself: Indicated by public TCR beta signatures were CMV infection and matching HLA type.

Trimming pared 0 bases from V and 2 bases from J, leaving 10 bases between. Germline CDR1 and CDR2: SGHAT and FQNNGV. This CDR3 contains 15 residues. General study points: Dominating the ex vivo response were TCR beta clonotypes that were CMV-specific and HLA-C-restricted. The study identified carriers of CMV plus the relevant HLA from cumulative public TCR beta family frequency.

This clonotype has only a few counts. What it recognizes is unknown. One entry per CDR3 protein results from TCRdb running MiXCR on the reads. The data contain about 60,000 distinct CDR3 sequences, about 19% of them singletons. This clonotype was obtained from a human donor in good health (CMV status not recorded). Some clones in this sample may be carry-over from other donors' samples. Source: CD8+ T cells from cultured PBMCs, taken from culture after CMV antigen stimulation. V usage is TRBV11-2 and J usage is TRBJ2-5; tentative D call: TRBD1 (6 bases). The CDR3 region is CASSLERTDQETQYF. As DNA, the CDR3 is TGTGCCAGCAGCTTAGAAAGGACAGATCAAGAGACCCAGTACTTC.